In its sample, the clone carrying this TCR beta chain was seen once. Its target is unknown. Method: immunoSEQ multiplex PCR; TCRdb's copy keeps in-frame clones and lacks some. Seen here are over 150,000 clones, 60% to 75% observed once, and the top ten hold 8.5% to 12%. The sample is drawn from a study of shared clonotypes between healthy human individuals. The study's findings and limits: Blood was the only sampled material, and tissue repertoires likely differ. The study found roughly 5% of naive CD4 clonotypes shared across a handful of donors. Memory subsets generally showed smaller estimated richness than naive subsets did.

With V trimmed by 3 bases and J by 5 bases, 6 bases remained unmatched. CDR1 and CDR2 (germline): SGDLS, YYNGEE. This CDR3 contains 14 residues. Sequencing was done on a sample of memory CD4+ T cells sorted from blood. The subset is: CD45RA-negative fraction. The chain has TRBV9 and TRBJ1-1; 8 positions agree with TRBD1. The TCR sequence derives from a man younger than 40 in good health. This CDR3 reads CASSEQGVVTEAFF. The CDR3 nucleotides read TGTGCCAGCAGCGAACAGGGGGTCGTGACTGAAGCTTTCTTT. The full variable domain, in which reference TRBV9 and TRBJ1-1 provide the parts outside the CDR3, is DSGVTQTPKHLITATGQRVTLRCSPRSGDLSVYWYQQSLDQGLQFLIQYYNGEERAKGNILERFSAQQFPDLHSELNLSSLELGDSALYFCASSEQGVVTEAFFGQGTRLTVV.